This T cell receptor (beta chain) was identified in a study of ipilimumab plus nivolumab after autologous stem cell transplantation. Clones were sequenced by immunoSEQ multiplex PCR, and TCRdb holds only the in-frame ones, with some missing. The table lists 35,000 to 50,000 clones, 88% of them singletons, with nearly 0.9% in the top ten. Germline values: CDR1 SGHTA, CDR2 FQGNSA. V was cut by 5 bases and J by 4 bases, with 8 bases left in between. There are 13 residues in the CDR3. Patients got ipilimumab 1 mg/kg beginning 14 to 28 days post-transplant. V and J are TRBV7-2 and TRBJ2-2; D gene ambiguous. The material was PBMCs, obtained in a trial of ipilimumab plus nivolumab as post-transplant consolidation. The clonotype originates from a male donor with multiple myeloma. The CDR3 protein is CASSQDITGELFF. CDR3 DNA sequence: TGTGCCAGCAGCCAAGACATCACCGGGGAGCTGTTTTTT.